The source of this TCR beta chain is a study of neurological immune-mediated disorders. The CDR3 is 14 amino acids. The germline V gene has CDR1 SGHDT and CDR2 YYEEEE. V shed 1 base and J shed 4 bases, with 11 bases lying between them. Using its own MiXCR run on the 5' RACE reads, TCRdb lists one record per CDR3 protein. This table holds tens of thousands of distinct CDR3 sequences, about an eighth found once. This clonotype was observed at least ten times. The sample comprised PBMCs. This rearrangement joins TRBV5-6 to TRBJ1-2; D ambiguous. The clonotype originates from an older woman with HTLV-1-associated myelopathy (HAM/TSP). As DNA, the CDR3 is TGTGCCAGCAGCTTGAAGAGAGGCTTCTATGGCTACACCTTC. The encoded protein is CASSLKRGFYGYTF.